This TCR beta chain emerged from a study of shared clonotypes between healthy human individuals. Study information: Each donor contributed plates that comprised three CD4 naive, three CD4 memory, two CD8 naive and one CD8 memory.

The CDR3 is made up of 17 amino acids. The V end was cut by 1 base, the J end by 0 bases, with 13 bases between. The germline gives CDR1 MGHRA, CDR2 YSYEKL. Study-wide results and caveats: Sampling was confined to blood; repertoires within tissues likely differ.

Comment on this clone: Its antigen is not known.

The method was immunoSEQ multiplex PCR; TCRdb's version includes in-frame clones alone and lacks a portion of them. The sample has over 850,000 clones, around 82% seen once. Sequenced input: memory CD4+ T cells from PBMCs. Subset of the sample: CD45RA-negative fraction. The chain links TRBV4-1 to TRBJ2-1; D is possibly TRBD1 or TRBD2 (5 bases each). This TCR came from a man younger than 30 in good health. Some clones in this sample may be carry-over from other donors' samples. The CDR3: CASSQALRGSSYNEQFF. DNA of the CDR3: TGCGCCAGCAGCCAAGCCTTGAGGGGTAGCTCCTACAATGAGCAGTTCTTC.